Below are 10 T cell receptor beta chains sequenced from a single sample in a study of blood T cell repertoires in COVID-19. Assay: immunoSEQ multiplex PCR; the TCRdb copy retains only in-frame clones and omits some. Altogether hundreds of thousands of clones are present, 75% to 90% being singletons, with the ten largest covering 1% to 1.3%. The sample consisted of PBMCs or T cells enriched from blood (not recorded which). These receptors were obtained from a man aged 25-45 years who had recovered from COVID-19.

This sequence joins TRBV10-3 and TRBJ2-7; the D gene is possibly TRBD1 (6 bases). The V end lost 2 bases, the J end lost 3 bases, and 8 bases lay between the germline ends. Germline V gene lookup returns CDR1 ENHRY and CDR2 SYGVKD. The CDR3 has 13 residues. The CDR3 sequence is CAISEGQIYEQYF. The CDR3 bases are TGTGCCATCAGTGAGGGACAGATCTACGAGCAGTACTTC.

This clone was observed a few times. The chain employs TRBV19 and TRBJ1-1; tentatively, D is TRBD1 (6 bases). This CDR3 contains 14 residues. Germline CDR1 LNHDA, CDR2 SQIVND (reference sequence). V was shortened by 6 bases and J by 7 bases, with 18 bases between the two germline ends. The CDR3 here is CASSPLIGGDEAFF. CDR3 nucleotides: TGTGCCAGTAGCCCGTTGATAGGGGGGGATGAAGCTTTCTTT.

This clone has just a few counts. This chain uses TRBV28 with TRBJ1-2; TRBD1 is a possible D gene (6 bases). V shed 3 bases and J shed 5 bases, with 13 bases lying between them. Germline CDR1 reads MDHEN; CDR2 reads SYDVKM. This CDR3 spans 14 amino acids. The CDR3 DNA reads TGTGCCAGCAGTTTGGACAGTATGGCTTATGGCTACACCTTC. It translates to CASSLDSMAYGYTF.

As for this clone: The sample has other DNA sequences that encode this CDR3 too. V usage is TRBV27 and J usage is TRBJ2-7; D is perhaps TRBD2 (6 bases). Germline V lookup: CDR1 MNHEY, CDR2 SMNVEV (reference sequence). This CDR3 has 14 residues. Trimming cost V 5 bases and J 3 bases, with 14 bases left between them. The CDR3 is CASSPGLGGYEQYF. CDR3 nucleotide sequence: TGTGCCAGCAGTCCCGGCCTGGGGGGCTACGAGCAGTACTTC.

The chain is built from TRBV3-1 (or the pseudogene TRBV3-2) and TRBJ2-3; tentatively, D is TRBD1 (6 bases). V was shortened by 7 bases and J by 3 bases, with 11 bases between the two germline ends. The CDR3 extends over 13 amino acids. Germline V CDR1 and CDR2: LGHDT, YNNKEL (reference sequence). The CDR3 nucleotides are TGTGCCAGCACCCTAACAGGGACAGATACGCAGTATTTT. Its protein product is CASTLTGTDTQYF.

The DNA of the CDR3 is TGTGCCAGCAGCCGACAGGGGCCCCGAGTTGGCTACACCTTC. Translated, it gives CASSRQGPRVGYTF. The chain employs TRBV5-6 and TRBJ1-2; 8 bases align to TRBD1. Germline V gene data show CDR1 as SGHDT and CDR2 as YYEEEE. The CDR3 has 14 residues. The trim removed 4 bases at V and 7 bases at J, leaving 9 bases unmatched. Filled out from reference TRBV5-6 and TRBJ1-2, the complete variable domain reads DAGVTQSPTHLIKTRGQQVTLRCSPKSGHDTVSWYQQALGQGPQFIFQYYEEEERQRGNFPDRFSGHQFPNYSSELNVNALLLGDSALYLCASSRQGPRVGYTFGSGTRLTVV.

The V call is TRBV12-3 or TRBV12-4, the J call TRBJ1-4; possibly TRBD1 for D (5 bases). This CDR3 is 13 amino acids long. Trimming cost V 4 bases and J 7 bases, with 10 bases left between them. This chain's CDR3 is CASSSGRGEKLFF. CDR3 nucleotide sequence: TGTGCCAGCAGTTCGGGGAGGGGTGAAAAACTGTTTTTT.

V usage is TRBV6-5 and J usage is TRBJ2-1, with 7 bases aligning to TRBD1. This CDR3 comprises 13 residues. Germline V gene sequence: CDR1 MNHEY, CDR2 SVGAGI. Trimming cost V 10 bases and J 6 bases; bases outside gene matches: 9. CDR3 residues: CAIRGQALNEQFF. The CDR3 bases are TGTGCCATTCGAGGACAGGCTCTCAATGAGCAGTTCTTC.

This chain joins TRBV3-1 (or the pseudogene TRBV3-2) and TRBJ2-5; a weak D match, TRBD2 (5 bases). CDR3 length equals 13 residues. V lost 1 base to trimming and J lost 5 bases, with 8 bases between them. The germline V gene encodes CDR1 LGHDT and CDR2 YNNKEL (reference sequence). The CDR3 loop reads CASSQGGIETQYF. The CDR3 bases are TGTGCCAGCAGCCAAGGAGGGATCGAGACCCAGTACTTC.

The chain recombines TRBV7-3 with TRBJ2-2; D gene uncertain. The germline CDR1 and CDR2 sequences are SGHTA and FQGTGA. Between the trimmed V and J ends, which lost 4 bases and 1 base, there was a span of 4 bases. CDR3 size: 13 residues. The CDR3: CASSSRNTGELFF. CDR3 DNA sequence: TGTGCCAGCAGCTCGAGGAACACCGGGGAGCTGTTTTTT.